Below, 5 T cell receptor beta chains from the same sample are listed, as sequenced in a study of blood T cell repertoires in COVID-19. TCRdb's table, derived via immunoSEQ multiplex PCR, lists solely in-frame clones and lacks some. The table records 250,000 or so clones, around 90% of them present only once. The sequenced sample was PBMCs or T cells enriched from blood (not recorded which). These receptors all come from a woman in her forties who had been exposed to COVID-19.

The chain has TRBV19 and TRBJ1-1; 10 nucleotides line up with TRBD1. The CDR3 spans 16 residues. The trim removed 4 bases at V and 4 bases at J, leaving 9 bases unmatched. Germline V lookup: CDR1 LNHDA, CDR2 SQIVND (reference sequence). CDR3 amino acids: CASSTRQGASGTEAFF. CDR3 sequence (DNA): TGTGCCAGTAGTACCAGACAGGGGGCTTCAGGCACTGAAGCTTTCTTT.

The chain carries TRBV6-5 and TRBJ1-1; D not certain. The CDR3 runs 13 residues. Trimming took off 7 bases at V and 0 bases at J, with 9 bases between the two ends. Germline loops: CDR1 MNHEY, CDR2 SVGAGI. CDR3 sequence reads: CASIEYLNTEAFF. CDR3 sequence (DNA): TGTGCCAGCATAGAATACTTGAACACTGAAGCTTTCTTT.

The J gene is TRBJ1-2, the V gene TRBV5-6, with D possibly TRBD1 on 5 matching bases. The CDR3 has 12 amino acids. V lost 1 base, J lost 13 bases, and 14 bases lay in between. Germline CDR1 reads SGHDT; CDR2 reads YYEEEE. The CDR3 reads CASSLTALGGTF. The CDR3 DNA reads TGTGCCAGCAGCTTGACAGCCTTGGGGGGCACCTTC.

The chain couples TRBV2 to TRBJ2-3; 7 nucleotides line up with TRBD2. This CDR3 spans 15 amino acids. The J segment lost 2 bases and the V segment lost 4 bases, leaving 6 bases of the junction unmatched. Germline lookup yields CDR1 SNHLY and CDR2 FYNNEI. In DNA form, the CDR3 reads TGTGCCAGCAGTGTGGCGGGGGTAAACACAGATACGCAGTATTTT. Its translation is CASSVAGVNTDTQYF. The full variable domain, with the rest looked up from reference TRBV2 and TRBJ2-3, is EPEVTQTPSHQVTQMGQEVILRCVPISNHLYFYWYRQILGQKVEFLVSFYNNEISEKSEIFDDQFSVERPDGSNFTLKIRSTKLEDSAMYFCASSVAGVNTDTQYFGPGTRLTVL.

In nucleotides, the CDR3 is TGTGCCAGCAGCTCGACAGGGGACCCCTATGGCTACACCTTC. Protein product: CASSSTGDPYGYTF. V usage is TRBV5-6 and J usage is TRBJ1-2; 8 bases are a match to TRBD1. Germline values: CDR1 SGHDT, CDR2 YYEEEE. The CDR3 is 14 amino acids. The ends lost 3 bases at V and 4 bases at J; junction bases unmatched: 5.